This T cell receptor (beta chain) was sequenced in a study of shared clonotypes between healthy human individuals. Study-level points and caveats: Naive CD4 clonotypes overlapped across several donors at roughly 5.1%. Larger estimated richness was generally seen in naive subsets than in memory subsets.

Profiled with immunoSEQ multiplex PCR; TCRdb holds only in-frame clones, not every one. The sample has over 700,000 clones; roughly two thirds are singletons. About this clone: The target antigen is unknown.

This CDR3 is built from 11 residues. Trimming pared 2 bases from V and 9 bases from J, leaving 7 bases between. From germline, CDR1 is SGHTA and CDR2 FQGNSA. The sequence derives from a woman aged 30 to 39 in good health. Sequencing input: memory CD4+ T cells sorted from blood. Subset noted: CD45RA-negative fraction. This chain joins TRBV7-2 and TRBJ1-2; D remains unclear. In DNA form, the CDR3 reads TGTGCCAGCAGCTTATATCATAGCTACACCTTC. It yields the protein CASSLYHSYTF.